The T cell receptor beta chain under discussion was sequenced for a study of cytomegalovirus exposure and HLA in healthy donors. For the study at large: The 120 or so validation repertoires were produced on the same platform as the roughly 690 repertoires of the first cohort. This was reported in a later analysis.

Some clones are missing from TCRdb's copy, which holds only in-frame ones; the method was immunoSEQ multiplex PCR. The sample shows around 70,000 clones, less than 95% of them seen only once. Germline loops: CDR1 MNHNS, CDR2 SASEGT. The CDR3 spans 11 residues. With V trimmed by 3 bases and J by 14 bases, 5 bases remained unmatched. This chain connects TRBV6-1 to TRBJ2-3, with 7 bases aligning to TRBD2. Specimen: PBMCs. This TCR came from a young woman in good health and CMV-seropositive. The CDR3: CASSDRDYGYF. The CDR3 DNA follows: TGTGCCAGCAGTGACCGGGACTACGGGTATTTT.